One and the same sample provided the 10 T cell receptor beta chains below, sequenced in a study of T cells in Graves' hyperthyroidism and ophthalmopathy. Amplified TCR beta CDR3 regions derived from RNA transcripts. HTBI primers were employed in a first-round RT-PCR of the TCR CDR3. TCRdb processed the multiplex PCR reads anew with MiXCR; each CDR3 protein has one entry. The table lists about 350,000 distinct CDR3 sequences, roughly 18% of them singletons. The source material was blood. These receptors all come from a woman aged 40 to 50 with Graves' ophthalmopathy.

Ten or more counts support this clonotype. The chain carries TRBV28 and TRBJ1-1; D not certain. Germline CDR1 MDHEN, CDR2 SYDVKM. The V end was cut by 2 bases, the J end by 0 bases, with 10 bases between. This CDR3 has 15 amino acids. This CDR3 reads CASSLTGNMNTEAFF. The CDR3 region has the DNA TGTGCCAGCAGTTTAACCGGAAACATGAACACTGAAGCTTTCTTT.

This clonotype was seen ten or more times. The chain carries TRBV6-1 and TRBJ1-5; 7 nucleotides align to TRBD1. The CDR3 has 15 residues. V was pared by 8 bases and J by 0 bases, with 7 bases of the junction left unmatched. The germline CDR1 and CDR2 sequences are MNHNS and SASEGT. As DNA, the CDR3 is TGTGCCAGCGGACAGGACCTTTATAGCAATCAGCCCCAGCATTTT. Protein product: CASGQDLYSNQPQHF.

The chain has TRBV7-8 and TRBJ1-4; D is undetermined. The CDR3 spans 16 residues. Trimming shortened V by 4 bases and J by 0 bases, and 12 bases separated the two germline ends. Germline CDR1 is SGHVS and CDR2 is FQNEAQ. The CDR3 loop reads CASSSIPSTTNEKLFF. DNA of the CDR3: TGTGCCAGCAGCTCGATCCCCAGTACAACTAATGAAAAACTGTTTTTT.

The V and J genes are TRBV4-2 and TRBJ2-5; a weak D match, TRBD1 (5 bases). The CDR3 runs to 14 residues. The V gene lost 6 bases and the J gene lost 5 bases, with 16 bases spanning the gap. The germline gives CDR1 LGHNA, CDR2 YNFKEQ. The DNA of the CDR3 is TGTGCCAGCAGTCATAGGGGTTATTGGGAGACCCAGTACTTC. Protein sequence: CASSHRGYWETQYF.

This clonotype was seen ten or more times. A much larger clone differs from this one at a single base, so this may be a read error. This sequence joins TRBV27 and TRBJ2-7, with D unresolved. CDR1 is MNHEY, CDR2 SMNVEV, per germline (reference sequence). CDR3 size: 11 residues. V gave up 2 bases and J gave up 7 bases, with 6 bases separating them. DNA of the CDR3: TGTGCCAGCAGTTTACCCCAGGAGCAGTACTTC. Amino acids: CASSLPQEQYF.

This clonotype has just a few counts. CDR3 DNA: TGTGCCAGTTCCACCGGGGTCGGGGCGAATCAGCCCCAGCATTTT. Its protein is CASSTGVGANQPQHF. The rearrangement uses TRBV19 and TRBJ1-5; weak D call: TRBD1 (5 bases). The CDR3 extends over 15 amino acids. Trimming removed 8 bases at V and 4 bases at J, with 18 bases between. In germline, CDR1 is LNHDA, CDR2 SQIVND (reference sequence).

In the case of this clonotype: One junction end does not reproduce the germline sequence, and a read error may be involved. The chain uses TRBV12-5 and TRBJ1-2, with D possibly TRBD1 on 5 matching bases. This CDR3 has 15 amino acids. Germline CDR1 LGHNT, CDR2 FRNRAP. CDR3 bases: TGTGCTAGTGGTGACCGGGCCAGGGCCGTCTATGGCTACATCTTC. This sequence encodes CASGDRARAVYGYIF.

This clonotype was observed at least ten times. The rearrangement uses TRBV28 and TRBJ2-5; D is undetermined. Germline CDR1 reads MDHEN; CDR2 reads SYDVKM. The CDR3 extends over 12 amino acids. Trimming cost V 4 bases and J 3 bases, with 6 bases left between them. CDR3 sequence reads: CASSSLKETQYF. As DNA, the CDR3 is TGTGCCAGCAGTTCACTGAAAGAGACCCAGTACTTC.

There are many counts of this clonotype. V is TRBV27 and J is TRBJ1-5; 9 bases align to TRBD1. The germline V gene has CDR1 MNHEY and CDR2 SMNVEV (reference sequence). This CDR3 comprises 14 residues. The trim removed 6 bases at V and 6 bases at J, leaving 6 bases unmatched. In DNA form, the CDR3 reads TGTGCCAGCAGAACAGGGGGCGCAGGTCAGCCCCAGCATTTT. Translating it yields CASRTGGAGQPQHF.

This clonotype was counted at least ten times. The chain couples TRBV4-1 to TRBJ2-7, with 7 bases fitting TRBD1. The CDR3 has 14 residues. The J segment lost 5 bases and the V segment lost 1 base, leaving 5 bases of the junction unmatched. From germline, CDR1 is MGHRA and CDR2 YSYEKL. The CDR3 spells CASSQGTGLDEQYF. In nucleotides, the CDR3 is TGCGCCAGCAGCCAAGGGACAGGTCTCGACGAGCAGTACTTC.